Here is one T cell receptor (beta chain) with its context. Its antigen is unknown. This specimen belongs to a study of T cell responses to AZD1222 COVID-19 vaccine. This table comes from immunoSEQ multiplex PCR, and its TCRdb copy is limited to in-frame clones, with some not included. Among 80,000 to 130,000 clones, about 86% were seen once, and the ten largest hold under 4%. Broader study findings: Across the whole spike, CD4 TCRs peaked at regions 160-218 and 743-854.

This CDR3 is 13 amino acids long. Deletions cut 3 bases from V and 7 bases from J, with 9 bases between. Material: peripheral blood, obtained on day 0 of AZD1222 vaccination. This chain connects TRBV12-3 or TRBV12-4 to TRBJ2-2; D call uncertain. The source is an adult in good health. The CDR3 loop reads CASSFHSGGELFF. The CDR3 DNA is TGTGCCAGCAGTTTTCATTCAGGCGGGGAGCTGTTTTTT.